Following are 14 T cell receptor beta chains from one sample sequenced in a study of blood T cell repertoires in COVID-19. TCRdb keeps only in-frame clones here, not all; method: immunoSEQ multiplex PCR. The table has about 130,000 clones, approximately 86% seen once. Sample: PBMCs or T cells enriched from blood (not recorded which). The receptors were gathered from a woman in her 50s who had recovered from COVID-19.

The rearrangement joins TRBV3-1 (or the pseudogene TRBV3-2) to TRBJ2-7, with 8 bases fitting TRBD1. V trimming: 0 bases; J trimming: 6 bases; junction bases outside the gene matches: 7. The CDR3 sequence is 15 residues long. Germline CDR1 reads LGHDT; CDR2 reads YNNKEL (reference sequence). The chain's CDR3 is CASSQDSQGAVEQYF. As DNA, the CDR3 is TGTGCCAGCAGCCAAGATAGCCAGGGGGCCGTCGAGCAGTACTTC.

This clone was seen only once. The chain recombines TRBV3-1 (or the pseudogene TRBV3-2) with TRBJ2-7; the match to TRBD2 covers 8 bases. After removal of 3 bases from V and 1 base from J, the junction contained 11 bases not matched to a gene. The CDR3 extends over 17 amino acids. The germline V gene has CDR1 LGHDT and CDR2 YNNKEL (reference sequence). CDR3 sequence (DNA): TGTGCCAGCAGCCAGTCGGGCGGGGGGAGTAAGTCCTACGAGCAGTACTTC. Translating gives CASSQSGGGSKSYEQYF.

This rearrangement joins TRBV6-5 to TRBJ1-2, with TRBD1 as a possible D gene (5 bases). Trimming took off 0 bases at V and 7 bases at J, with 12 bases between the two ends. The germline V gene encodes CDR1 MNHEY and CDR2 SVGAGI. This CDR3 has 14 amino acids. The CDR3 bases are TGTGCCAGCAGTTACTCGGGCAGGGCATTTGGCTACACCTTC. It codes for CASSYSGRAFGYTF.

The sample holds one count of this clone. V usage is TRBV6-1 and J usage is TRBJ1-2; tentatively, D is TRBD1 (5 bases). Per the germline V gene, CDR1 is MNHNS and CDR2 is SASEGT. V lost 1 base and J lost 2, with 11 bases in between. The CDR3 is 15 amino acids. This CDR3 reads CASSEGQQRNYGYTF. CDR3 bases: TGTGCCAGCAGTGAAGGACAGCAAAGAAACTATGGCTACACCTTC.

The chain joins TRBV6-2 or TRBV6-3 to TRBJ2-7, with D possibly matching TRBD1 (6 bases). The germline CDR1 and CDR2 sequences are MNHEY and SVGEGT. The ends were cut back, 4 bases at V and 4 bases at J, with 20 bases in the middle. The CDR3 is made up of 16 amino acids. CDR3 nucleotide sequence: TGTGCCAGCAGTTCAACTTCCAGGGGTACAGGTTACGAGCAGTACTTC. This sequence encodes CASSSTSRGTGYEQYF.

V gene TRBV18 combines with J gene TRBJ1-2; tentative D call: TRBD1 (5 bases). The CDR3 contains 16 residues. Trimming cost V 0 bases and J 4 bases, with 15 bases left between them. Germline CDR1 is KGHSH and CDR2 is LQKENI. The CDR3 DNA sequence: TGTGCCAGCTCACCACCTGGGAGCGGGGCCGCCTATGGCTACACCTTC. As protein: CASSPPGSGAAYGYTF. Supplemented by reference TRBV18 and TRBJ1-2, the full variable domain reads NAGVMQNPRHLVRRRGQEARLRCSPMKGHSHVYWYRQLPEEGLKFMVYLQKENIIDESGMPKERFSAEFPKEGPSILRIQQVVRGDSAAYFCASSPPGSGAAYGYTFGSGTRLTVV.

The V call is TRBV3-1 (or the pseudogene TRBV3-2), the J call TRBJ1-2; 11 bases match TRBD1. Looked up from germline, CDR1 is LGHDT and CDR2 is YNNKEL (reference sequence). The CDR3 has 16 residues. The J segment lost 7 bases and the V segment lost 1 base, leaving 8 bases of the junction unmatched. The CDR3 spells CASSQGPGTGGSGYTF. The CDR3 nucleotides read TGTGCCAGCAGCCAAGGTCCCGGGACAGGGGGGTCTGGCTACACCTTC.

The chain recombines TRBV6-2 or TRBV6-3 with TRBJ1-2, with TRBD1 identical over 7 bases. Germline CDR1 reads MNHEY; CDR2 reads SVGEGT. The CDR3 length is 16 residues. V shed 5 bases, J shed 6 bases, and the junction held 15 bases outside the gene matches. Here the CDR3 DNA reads TGTGCCAGCAGTACAACTTCCACAGGGGACCGGCATGGCTACACCTTC. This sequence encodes CASSTTSTGDRHGYTF.

Written as DNA, the CDR3 is TGTGCCAGCAGCTCAGCGGGACAGGAGTTCTATGGCTACACCTTC. Protein sequence: CASSSAGQEFYGYTF. The rearrangement joins TRBV7-9 to TRBJ1-2; 8 bases are a match to TRBD1. V trimming: 4 bases; J trimming: 4 bases; junction bases outside the gene matches: 8. Germline V lookup: CDR1 SEHNR, CDR2 FQNEAQ (reference sequence). The CDR3 loop spans 15 amino acids.

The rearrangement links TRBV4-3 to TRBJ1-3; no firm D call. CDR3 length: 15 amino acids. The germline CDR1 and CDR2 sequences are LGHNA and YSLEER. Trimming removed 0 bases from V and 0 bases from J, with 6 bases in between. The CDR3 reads CASSQDKASGNTIYF. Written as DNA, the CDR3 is TGCGCCAGCAGCCAAGATAAAGCCTCTGGAAACACCATATATTTT.

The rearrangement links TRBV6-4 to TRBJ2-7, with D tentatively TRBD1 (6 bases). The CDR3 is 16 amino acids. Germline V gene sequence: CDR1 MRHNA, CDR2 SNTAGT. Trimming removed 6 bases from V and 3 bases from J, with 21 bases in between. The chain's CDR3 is CASRDTYSGHLYEQYF. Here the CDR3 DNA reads TGTGCCAGCAGAGACACATATTCGGGACATCTCTACGAGCAGTACTTC.

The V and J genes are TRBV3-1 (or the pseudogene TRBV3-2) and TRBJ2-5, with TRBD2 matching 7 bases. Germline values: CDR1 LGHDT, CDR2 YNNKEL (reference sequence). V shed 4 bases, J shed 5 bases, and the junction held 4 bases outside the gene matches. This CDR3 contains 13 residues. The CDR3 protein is CASSPREGETQYF. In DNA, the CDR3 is TGTGCCAGCAGCCCGAGGGAGGGGGAGACCCAGTACTTC.

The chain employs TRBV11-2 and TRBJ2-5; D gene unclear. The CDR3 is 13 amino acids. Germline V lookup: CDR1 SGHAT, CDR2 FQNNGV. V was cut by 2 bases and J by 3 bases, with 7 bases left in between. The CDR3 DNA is TGTGCCAGCAGCTTATGGGCAGAAGAGACCCAGTACTTC. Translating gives CASSLWAEETQYF.

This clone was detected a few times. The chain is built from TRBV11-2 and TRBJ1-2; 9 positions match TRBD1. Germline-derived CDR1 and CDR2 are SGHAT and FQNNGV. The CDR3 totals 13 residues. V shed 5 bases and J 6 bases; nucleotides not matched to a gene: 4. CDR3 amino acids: CASSRDRVHGYTF. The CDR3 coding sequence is TGTGCCAGCAGCCGGGACAGGGTCCATGGCTACACCTTC.